This TCR beta chain was captured by sequencing in a study of T cells after yellow fever vaccination. Study findings and constraints: Although most clonotypes did not, a small share appeared in both CD4 and CD8 compartments.

Worth noting for this clonotype: The antigen remains undetermined.

Trimming left V 5 bases short and J 4 bases short, with 11 bases between. CDR3 length equals 13 residues. Germline-derived CDR1 and CDR2 are SEHNR and FQNEAQ (reference sequence). TCRdb re-called the 5' RACE reads with MiXCR, one entry per CDR3 protein. The table lists fewer than 350,000 distinct CDR3 sequences, approximately 4.3% of them singletons. V is TRBV7-9 and J is TRBJ2-5; D remains unclear. The TCR comes from a man aged 18 to 30 who received the YFV17D yellow fever vaccine. The specimen comprised PBMCs, sampled 15 days after the yellow fever booster vaccination. In nucleotides, the CDR3 is TGTGCCAGCAGCCCGTCTCTCGGAGAGACCCAGTACTTC. Translation gives CASSPSLGETQYF.